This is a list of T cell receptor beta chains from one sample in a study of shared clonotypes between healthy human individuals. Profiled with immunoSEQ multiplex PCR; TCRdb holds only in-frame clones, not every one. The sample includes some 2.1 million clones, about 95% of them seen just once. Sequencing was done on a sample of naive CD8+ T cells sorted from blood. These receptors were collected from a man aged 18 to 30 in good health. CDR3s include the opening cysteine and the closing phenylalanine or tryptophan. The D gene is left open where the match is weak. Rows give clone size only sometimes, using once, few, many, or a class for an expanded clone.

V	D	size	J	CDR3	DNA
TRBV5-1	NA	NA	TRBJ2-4	CASSSDPSGEENIQYF	TGCGCCAGCAGCTCCGACCCCTCCGGCGAAGAAAACATTCAGTACTTC
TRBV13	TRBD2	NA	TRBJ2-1	CASSLGVAGPANEQFF	TGTGCCAGCAGCTTGGGTGTAGCGGGACCAGCCAATGAGCAGTTCTTC
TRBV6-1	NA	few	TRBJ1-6	CASSVRGSPLHF	TGTGCCAGCAGTGTGAGGGGTTCACCCCTCCACTTT
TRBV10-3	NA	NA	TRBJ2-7	CAISGSSYEQYF	TGTGCCATCAGCGGGTCCTCCTACGAGCAGTACTTC
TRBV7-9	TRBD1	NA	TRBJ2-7	CASSPPGQAFPYEQYF	TGTGCCAGCAGCCCCCCGGGACAGGCGTTCCCCTACGAGCAGTACTTC
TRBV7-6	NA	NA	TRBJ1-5	CASSLGQNQPQHF	TGTGCCAGCAGCCTAGGACAGAATCAGCCCCAGCATTTT
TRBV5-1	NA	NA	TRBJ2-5	CASSLNVDWETQYF	TGCGCCAGCAGCTTGAATGTCGATTGGGAGACCCAGTACTTC
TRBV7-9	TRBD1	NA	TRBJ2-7	CASSIGQGQDHEQYF	TGTGCCAGCAGCATTGGACAGGGGCAGGACCACGAGCAGTACTTC
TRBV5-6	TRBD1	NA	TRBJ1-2	CASSPGGGRGYGYTF	TGTGCCAGCAGCCCAGGAGGGGGCAGGGGCTATGGCTACACCTTC
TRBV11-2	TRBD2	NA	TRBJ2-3	CASSHSSGRALTDTQYF	TGTGCCAGCAGTCATTCGAGCGGGAGGGCCCTGACAGATACGCAGTATTTT
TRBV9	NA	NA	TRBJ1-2	CASSSTAIISF	TGTGCCAGCAGCAGCACAGCTATTATATCCTTC
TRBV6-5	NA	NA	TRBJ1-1	CASSYGWGNTEAFF	TGTGCCAGCAGTTACGGGTGGGGGAACACTGAAGCTTTCTTT
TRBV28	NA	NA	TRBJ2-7	CASSLAGTAYEQYF	TGTGCCAGCAGTTTGGCGGGAACGGCTTACGAGCAGTACTTC
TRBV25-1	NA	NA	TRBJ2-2	CASSSLDREGTGELFF	TGTGCCAGCAGCTCCTTGGACAGGGAGGGCACCGGGGAGCTGTTTTTT
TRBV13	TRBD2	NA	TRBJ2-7	CASSLDGAGGPSNEQYF	TGTGCCAGCAGCTTAGATGGTGCGGGAGGGCCCTCGAACGAGCAGTACTTC
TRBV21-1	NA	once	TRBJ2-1	CASPDPGTGKGNEQFF	TGTGCCAGCCCAGACCCAGGGACAGGGAAGGGCAATGAGCAGTTCTTC
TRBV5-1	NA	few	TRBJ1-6	CASSWVGRNNSPLHF	TGCGCCAGCAGCTGGGTGGGACGCAATAATTCACCCCTCCACTTT
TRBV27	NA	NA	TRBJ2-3	CASSPPWDTQYF	TGTGCCAGCAGCCCCCCCTGGGATACGCAGTATTTT
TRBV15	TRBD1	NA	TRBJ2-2	CATSGSGGLRNTGELFF	TGTGCCACCAGCGGCTCAGGGGGCTTGAGGAACACCGGGGAGCTGTTTTTT
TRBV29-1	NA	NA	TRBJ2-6	CSVEEGRWGANVLTF	TGCAGCGTTGAAGAGGGCAGATGGGGGGCCAACGTCCTGACTTTC
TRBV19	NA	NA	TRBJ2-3	CASSIYSDTDTQYF	TGTGCCAGTAGTATATACTCAGACACAGATACGCAGTATTTT
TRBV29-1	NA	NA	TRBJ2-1	CSVLTSPYNEQFF	TGCAGCGTTTTGACATCCCCCTACAATGAGCAGTTCTTC
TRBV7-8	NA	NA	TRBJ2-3	CASSYRGIDTQYF	TGTGCCAGCAGCTACCGGGGGATAGATACGCAGTATTTT
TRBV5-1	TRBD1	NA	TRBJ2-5	CASRLGGYRETQYF	TGCGCCAGCAGGCTAGGGGGCTATCGGGAGACCCAGTACTTC
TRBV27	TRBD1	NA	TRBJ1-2	CASSLSAGGGWGYTF	TGTGCCAGCAGTTTATCGGCAGGGGGCGGTTGGGGCTACACCTTC
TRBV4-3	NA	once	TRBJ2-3	CASSQALGNFGDTQYF	TGCGCCAGCAGCCAGGCCCTAGGGAATTTCGGAGATACGCAGTATTTT
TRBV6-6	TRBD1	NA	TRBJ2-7	CASNNTGVKNEQYF	TGTGCCAGCAACAACACAGGGGTGAAGAACGAGCAGTACTTC
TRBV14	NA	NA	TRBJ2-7	CASSPMTQPSEQYF	TGTGCCAGCAGCCCTATGACACAACCCAGCGAGCAGTACTTC
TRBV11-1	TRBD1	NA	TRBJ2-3	CASSLPGQGDTDTQYF	TGTGCCAGCAGCTTACCCGGACAGGGTGACACAGATACGCAGTATTTT
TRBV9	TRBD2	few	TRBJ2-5	CASSVEGGEETQYF	TGTGCCAGCAGCGTAGAGGGAGGGGAAGAGACCCAGTACTTC
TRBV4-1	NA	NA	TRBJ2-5	CASSQEHRQETQYF	TGCGCCAGCAGCCAAGAGCACAGACAAGAGACCCAGTACTTC
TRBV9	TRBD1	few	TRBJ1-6	CASSAPGGWDSPLHF	TGTGCCAGCAGCGCCCCAGGGGGCTGGGACTCACCCCTCCACTTT
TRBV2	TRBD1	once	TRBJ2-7	CASSETEDRKPYEQYF	TGTGCCAGCAGTGAAACCGAGGACAGGAAGCCCTACGAGCAGTACTTC
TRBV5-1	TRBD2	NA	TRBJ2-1	CASSAKTSGSSYNEQFF	TGCGCCAGCAGCGCTAAGACTAGCGGGAGTTCCTACAATGAGCAGTTCTTC
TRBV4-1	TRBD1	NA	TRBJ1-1	CASSHPGGGNTEAFF	TGCGCCAGCAGCCACCCAGGGGGCGGGAACACTGAAGCTTTCTTT
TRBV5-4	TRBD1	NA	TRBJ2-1	CASSPPDRGNTEQFF	TGTGCCAGCAGCCCGCCCGACAGGGGAAATACTGAGCAGTTCTTC
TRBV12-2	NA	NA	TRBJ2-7	CASRLGTVHYEQYF	TGTGCAAGTCGCCTTGGGACAGTACACTACGAGCAGTACTTC
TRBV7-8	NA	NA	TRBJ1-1	CASSLVEGKAFF	TGTGCCAGCAGCTTAGTGGAGGGAAAAGCTTTCTTT
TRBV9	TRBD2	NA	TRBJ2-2	CASSQTSGSDTGELFF	TGTGCCAGCAGCCAAACTAGCGGGAGTGACACCGGGGAGCTGTTTTTT
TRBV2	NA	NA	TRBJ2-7	CASSDSYEQYF	TGTGCCAGCAGTGATAGTTACGAGCAGTACTTC
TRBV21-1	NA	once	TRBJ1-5	CATPGQGFNQPQHF	TGTGCCACCCCGGGACAGGGGTTCAATCAGCCCCAGCATTTT
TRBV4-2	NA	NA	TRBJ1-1	CASSHQPGFEAFF	TGTGCCAGCAGCCACCAACCGGGTTTTGAAGCTTTCTTT
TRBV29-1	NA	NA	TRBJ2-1	CSVEGTSYNEQFF	TGCAGCGTTGAAGGGACTTCCTACAATGAGCAGTTCTTC
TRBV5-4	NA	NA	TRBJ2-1	CASSLVEGGEQFF	TGTGCCAGCAGCTTGGTTGAGGGAGGTGAGCAGTTCTTC
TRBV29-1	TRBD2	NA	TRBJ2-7	CSVEPLAEGYEQYF	TGCAGCGTTGAGCCCCTAGCGGAGGGCTACGAGCAGTACTTC
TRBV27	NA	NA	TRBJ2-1	CASSLIPGNNEQFF	TGTGCCAGCAGTTTGATCCCGGGGAACAATGAGCAGTTCTTC
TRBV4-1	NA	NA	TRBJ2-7	CASSAGVGEYEQYF	TGCGCCAGCAGCGCGGGCGTGGGGGAATACGAGCAGTACTTC
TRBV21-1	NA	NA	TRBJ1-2	CARRGQAPLYYGYTF	TGTGCCCGCCGGGGACAGGCCCCACTATACTATGGCTACACCTTC
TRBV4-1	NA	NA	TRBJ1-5	CASSQDLRGRQNQPQHF	TGCGCCAGCAGCCAAGATTTAAGAGGGCGGCAGAATCAGCCCCAGCATTTT